These 3 T cell receptor beta chains came from one sample sequenced in a study of human T cells and chemical hapten exposure. TCRdb analysed the RACE reads with MiXCR anew, one entry per CDR3 protein. The table records approximately 90,000 distinct CDR3 sequences, around 12% of them present only once. Specified time point: patch test 1, 2 weeks after DPC sensitization. Treatment described: therapeutic diphenylcyclopropenone sensitization with weekly scalp DPC. Sequences were derived from whole blood, sampled in connection with sensitization to the hapten diphenylcyclopropenone (DPC). These receptors were collected from a woman in her thirties or forties with alopecia areata. Some clones in this sample may be carry-over from other donors' samples.

The rearrangement links TRBV4-3 to TRBJ2-3; TRBD1 might be the D (5 bases). From germline, CDR1 is LGHNA and CDR2 YSLEER. The CDR3 covers 16 residues. V was pared by 1 base and J by 1 base, with 12 bases between. As DNA, the CDR3 is TGCGCCAGCAGCCAAGTCTCAGGGTCAGGCACAGATACGCAGTATTTT. Protein sequence: CASSQVSGSGTDTQYF.

This chain links TRBV12-3 or TRBV12-4 with TRBJ2-2; TRBD2 is a possible D gene (6 bases). The length of the CDR3 is 15 residues. Between the trimmed V and J ends, which lost 4 bases and 5 bases, there was a span of 14 bases. The CDR3: CASSSWSRGTGELFF. CDR3 nucleotide sequence: TGTGCCAGCAGTTCGTGGAGCCGGGGGACCGGGGAGCTGTTTTTT.

The V call is TRBV28, the J call TRBJ1-6, with D unresolved. V was cut by 2 bases and J by 13 bases, with 12 bases left in between. Germline V gene sequence: CDR1 MDHEN, CDR2 SYDVKM. The CDR3 length is 13 residues. In DNA form, the CDR3 reads TGTGCCAGCAGTTTAACTTCTCTGCCGCCCCTCCACTTT. It translates to CASSLTSLPPLHF.